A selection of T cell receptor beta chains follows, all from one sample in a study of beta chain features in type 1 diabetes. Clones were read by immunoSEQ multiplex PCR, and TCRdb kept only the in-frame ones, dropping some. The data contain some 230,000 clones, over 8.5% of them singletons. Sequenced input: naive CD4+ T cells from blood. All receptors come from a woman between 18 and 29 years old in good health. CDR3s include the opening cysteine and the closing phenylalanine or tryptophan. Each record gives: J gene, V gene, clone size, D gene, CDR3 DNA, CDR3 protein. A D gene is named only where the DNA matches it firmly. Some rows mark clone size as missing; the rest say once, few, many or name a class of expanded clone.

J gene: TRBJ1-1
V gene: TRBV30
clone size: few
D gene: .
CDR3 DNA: TGTGCCTGGAGTGTGCAGGGTTTCATACCGAACACTGAAGCTTTCTTT
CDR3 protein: CAWSVQGFIPNTEAFF

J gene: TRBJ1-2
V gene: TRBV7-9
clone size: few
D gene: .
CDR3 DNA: TGTGCCAGCAGCTCCCCGGGGTTCCGTGGCTACACCTTC
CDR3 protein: CASSSPGFRGYTF

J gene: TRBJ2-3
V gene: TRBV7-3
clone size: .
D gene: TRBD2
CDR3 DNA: TGTGCCAGCAGCTTCGGGGGACTAGCGGGCGCAGATACGCAGTATTTT
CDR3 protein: CASSFGGLAGADTQYF

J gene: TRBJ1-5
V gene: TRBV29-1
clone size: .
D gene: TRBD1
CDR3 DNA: TGCAGCGTGGGCCGGGACAGGGATAACGTTAGCAATCAGCCCCAGCATTTT
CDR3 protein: CSVGRDRDNVSNQPQHF

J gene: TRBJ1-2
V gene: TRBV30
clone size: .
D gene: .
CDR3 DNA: TGTGCCTGGAGTGTACTTAAGGAGCCTAACTATGGCTACACCTTC
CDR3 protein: CAWSVLKEPNYGYTF

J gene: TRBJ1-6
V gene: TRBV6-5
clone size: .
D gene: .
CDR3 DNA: TGTGCCAGCAGTTATTCAAAGGCTACAGGATCACCCCTCCACTTT
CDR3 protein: CASSYSKATGSPLHF

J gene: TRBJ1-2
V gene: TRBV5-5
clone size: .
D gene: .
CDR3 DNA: TGTGCCAGCAGCGCCTCCCAGGCCTATGGCTACACCTTC
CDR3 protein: CASSASQAYGYTF

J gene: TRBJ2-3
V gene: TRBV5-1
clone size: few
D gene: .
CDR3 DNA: TGCGCCAGCAGCACGACAGTCCCTGGCACAGATACGCAGTATTTT
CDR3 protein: CASSTTVPGTDTQYF

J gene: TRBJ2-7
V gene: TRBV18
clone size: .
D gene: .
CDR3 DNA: TGTGCCAGCTCACCCGTCTCGGACTTGGGCGAGCAGTACTTC
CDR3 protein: CASSPVSDLGEQYF

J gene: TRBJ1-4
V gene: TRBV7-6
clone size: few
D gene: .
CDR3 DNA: TGTGCCAGCAGCCCACGGACAGATGAAAAACTGTTTTTT
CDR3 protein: CASSPRTDEKLFF

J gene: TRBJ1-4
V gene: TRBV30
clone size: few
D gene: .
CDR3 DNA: TGTGCCTGGAGGAGCTACTGGGGCGAAAAACTGTTTTTT
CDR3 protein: CAWRSYWGEKLFF

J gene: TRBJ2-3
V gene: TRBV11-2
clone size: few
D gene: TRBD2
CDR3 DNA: TGTGCCAGCAGCCGCGGGACTAGGATCACAGATACGCAGTATTTT
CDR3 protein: CASSRGTRITDTQYF

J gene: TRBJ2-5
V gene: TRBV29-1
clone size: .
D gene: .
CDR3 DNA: TGCAGCGTTGTGGACGCGGGACAGCAAGAGACCCAGTACTTC
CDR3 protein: CSVVDAGQQETQYF

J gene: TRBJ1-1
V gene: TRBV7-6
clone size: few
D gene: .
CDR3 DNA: TGTGCCAGCAGGGACCCGTGGGCAGGGGTCACTGAAGCTTTCTTT
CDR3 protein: CASRDPWAGVTEAFF

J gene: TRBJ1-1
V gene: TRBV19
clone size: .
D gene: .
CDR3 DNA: TGTGCCAGTAGTATAAGGGGCCCGGTCGAAGCTTTCTTT
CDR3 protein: CASSIRGPVEAFF

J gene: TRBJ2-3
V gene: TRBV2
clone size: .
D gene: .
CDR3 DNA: TGTGCCAGCAGTCGGGAAACCGGAGATACGCAGTATTTT
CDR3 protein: CASSRETGDTQYF

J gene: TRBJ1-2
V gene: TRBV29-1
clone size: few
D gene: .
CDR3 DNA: TGCAGCGTTGAAGACAGGTTCTATGGCTACACCTTC
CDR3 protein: CSVEDRFYGYTF

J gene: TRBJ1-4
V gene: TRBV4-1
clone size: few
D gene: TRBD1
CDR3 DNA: TGCGCCAGCAGCCAAGAGGGGACAGCAACTAATGAAAAACTGTTTTTT
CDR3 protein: CASSQEGTATNEKLFF

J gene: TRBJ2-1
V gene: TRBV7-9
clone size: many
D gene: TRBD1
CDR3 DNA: TGTGCCAGCAGCTCTCGCCTCGGGACAGAGAGCTACAATGAGCAGTTCTTC
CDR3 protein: CASSSRLGTESYNEQFF

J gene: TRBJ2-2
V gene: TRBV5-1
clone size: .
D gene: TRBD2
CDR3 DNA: TGCGCCAGCAGCTTGGATGCGGGGGGGCCTGCCGGGGAGCTGTTTTTT
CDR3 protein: CASSLDAGGPAGELFF

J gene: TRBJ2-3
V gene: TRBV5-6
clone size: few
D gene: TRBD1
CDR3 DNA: TGTGCCAGCAGCTCCACCAGGGACAGTTTCACAGATACGCAGTATTTT
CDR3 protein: CASSSTRDSFTDTQYF

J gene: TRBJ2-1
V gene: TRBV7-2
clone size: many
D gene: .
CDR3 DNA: TGTGCCAGCAGCTTACCCCTCGGACAGTCCGATGAGCAGTTCTTC
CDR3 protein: CASSLPLGQSDEQFF